This T cell receptor beta chain originates from a study of T cell responses to AZD1222 COVID-19 vaccine. Regarding the study as a whole: The donor cohort was predominantly white British with a female majority, and clonal diversity may have been underestimated.

The germline V gene encodes CDR1 MNHEY and CDR2 SMNVEV (reference sequence). Trimming cost V 6 bases and J 5 bases; bases outside gene matches: 6. The CDR3 loop spans 14 amino acids. Generated by immunoSEQ multiplex PCR, the TCRdb table keeps only in-frame clones and is missing some. Here the sample spans some 96,000 clones, about 87% being singletons. A note on this clone: Its cognate antigen is unknown.

The receptor comes from an adult in good health. The genes are TRBV27 and TRBJ2-1, with 8 bases aligning to TRBD2. The sequencing used peripheral blood, collected on day 0 of MenACWY control vaccination. Written as DNA, the CDR3 is TGTGCCAGCAGGCCGGGACTAGGGAACAATGAGCAGTTCTTC. Translating gives CASRPGLGNNEQFF.